The 30 T cell receptor beta chains listed next were all sequenced from one sample in a study of technical replicates of blood from several donors. Profiling relied on immunoSEQ multiplex PCR, and the TCRdb table lists in-frame clones only, not all of them. The sample records around 84,000 clones, roughly 97% being singletons. Material for sequencing was T cells isolated from PBMCs. These receptors came from a human donor in good health.

The chain has TRBV7-9 and TRBJ1-2, with D maybe TRBD1 (6 bases). Trimming pared 5 bases from V and 1 base from J, leaving 11 bases between. Per the germline V gene, CDR1 is SEHNR and CDR2 is FQNEAQ (reference sequence). The CDR3 is 14 amino acids. CDR3 DNA: TGTGCCAGCAGCCCGACAGGTGATAACTATGGCTACACCTTC. Its translation is CASSPTGDNYGYTF. The full variable domain, in which reference TRBV7-9 and TRBJ1-2 provide the parts outside the CDR3, is DTGVSQNPRHKITKRGQNVTFRCDPISEHNRLYWYRQTLGQGPEFLTYFQNEAQLEKSRLLSDRFSAERPKGSFSTLEIQRTEQGDSAMYLCASSPTGDNYGYTFGSGTRLTVV.

This clone has a single count. The CDR3 region is CASSSGTGSDEQYF. The CDR3 DNA is TGTGCCAGTAGTTCCGGGACAGGGTCCGACGAGCAGTACTTC. The chain recombines TRBV19 with TRBJ2-7; TRBD1 matches at 9 bases. The CDR3 has 14 residues. Germline V gives CDR1 LNHDA, CDR2 SQIVND (reference sequence). V gave up 5 bases and J gave up 5 bases; unmatched junction bases: 7.

The chain couples TRBV7-6 to TRBJ2-5; 10 bases line up with TRBD1. The end of the DNA fits TRBJ2-7 better, so the J call may be wrong. The length of the CDR3 is 16 residues. Per the germline V gene, CDR1 is SGHVS and CDR2 is FNYEAQ. CDR3 sequence: CASSSLRDRGVHEQYF. In DNA, the CDR3 is TGTGCCAGCAGCTCATTAAGGGACAGGGGTGTCCACGAGCAGTACTTC.

V and J are TRBV6-1 and TRBJ2-7, with D maybe TRBD2 (6 bases). V shed 2 bases and J shed 1 base, with 21 bases lying between them. The CDR3 runs to 18 residues. CDR1 and CDR2 from the germline V gene are MNHNS and SASEGT. CDR3 residues: CASSERGPGRPKSYEQYF. The CDR3 region has the DNA TGTGCCAGCAGTGAAAGGGGCCCCGGGAGACCGAAGTCCTACGAGCAGTACTTC.

The rearrangement joins TRBV5-8 to TRBJ2-6; D is uncertain. CDR1 SGHTS and CDR2 YDEGEE come from the germline V gene. V shed 2 bases and J shed 4 bases, with 7 bases lying between them. This CDR3 region has 14 residues. The DNA for the CDR3 is TGTGCCAGCAGCTTTATGTCCGGGGCCAACGTCCTGACTTTC. Translated: CASSFMSGANVLTF.

The genes are TRBV11-3 and TRBJ2-7; 8 nucleotides agree with TRBD2. The CDR3 totals 17 residues. The V segment lost 1 base and the J segment 5 bases; nucleotides outside the gene matches: 13. Germline V gene sequence: CDR1 SGHNT, CDR2 YENEEA. Here the CDR3 reads CASSLGFAGGTNNEQYF. The CDR3 region has the DNA TGTGCCAGCAGCTTAGGATTCGCGGGAGGAACGAATAACGAGCAGTACTTC. The full variable domain, in which reference TRBV11-3 and TRBJ2-7 provide the parts outside the CDR3, is EAGVVQSPRYKIIEKKQPVAFWCNPISGHNTLYWYLQNLGQGPELLIRYENEEAVDDSQLPKDRFSAERLKGVDSTLKIQPAELGDSAVYLCASSLGFAGGTNNEQYFGPGTRLTVT.

The chain joins TRBV28 to TRBJ1-5; D call uncertain. V was shortened by 5 bases and J by 3 bases, with 11 bases between the two germline ends. The germline gives CDR1 MDHEN, CDR2 SYDVKM. The CDR3 totals 14 residues. The CDR3 DNA is TGTGCCAGCAGTCTCCCAGGACTCAATCAGCCCCAGCATTTT. This translates into CASSLPGLNQPQHF.

Regarding this clone: A read error may account for a junction end that differs from germline. The chain combines TRBV7-9 with TRBJ1-1, with 7 nucleotides matching TRBD1. The CDR3 is made up of 17 amino acids. The germline V gene encodes CDR1 SEHNR and CDR2 FQNEAQ (reference sequence). CDR3 sequence reads: CASRLVDREVLKTEAFF. Written as DNA, the CDR3 is TGTGCCAGCAGGTTGGTCGACAGGGAAGTGTTGAAGACTGAAGCTTTCTTT.

The chain couples TRBV10-3 to TRBJ2-2; 11 bases map to TRBD2. The V gene end was trimmed by 2 bases and the J gene end by 4 bases; junction bases not matched to a gene: 0. This CDR3 is 15 amino acids long. Looked up from germline, CDR1 is ENHRY and CDR2 is SYGVKD. CDR3 nucleotide sequence: TGTGCCATCAGTGAGACTAGCGGGAGCACCGGGGAGCTGTTTTTT. Amino acids: CAISETSGSTGELFF.

This chain uses TRBV6-5 with TRBJ1-2; no reliable D call. Germline CDR1 and CDR2: MNHEY and SVGAGI. Between the trimmed V and J ends, which lost 4 bases and 2 bases, there was a span of 14 bases. The CDR3 runs 15 residues. For the CDR3, the DNA is TGTGCCAGCAGTTTATCGGGGTTTTCGAACTATGGCTACACCTTC. It yields the protein CASSLSGFSNYGYTF.

The V call is TRBV4-1, the J call TRBJ1-2, with no clear D. V lost 2 bases, J lost 3 bases, and 7 bases lay in between. CDR1 MGHRA and CDR2 YSYEKL come from the germline V gene. This CDR3 has 13 residues. As DNA, the CDR3 is TGCGCCAGCAGCCAAAATGGGCACTATGGCTACACCTTC. This sequence encodes CASSQNGHYGYTF.

This clone was seen once. This sequence joins TRBV19 and TRBJ2-1, with 13 bases aligning to TRBD2. CDR3 size: 17 residues. V lost 6 bases, J lost 10 bases, and 15 bases stayed unmatched. Germline V CDR1 and CDR2: LNHDA, SQIVND (reference sequence). This CDR3 reads CASSQEQGLAGALEQFF. The DNA for the CDR3 is TGTGCCAGTAGCCAGGAACAAGGACTAGCGGGAGCCTTAGAGCAGTTCTTC.

The chain has TRBV28 and TRBJ2-5; D perhaps matches TRBD1 (5 bases). Germline V gene data show CDR1 as MDHEN and CDR2 as SYDVKM. Deletions cut 3 bases from V and 4 bases from J, with 12 bases between. This CDR3 spans 14 amino acids. The CDR3, as DNA: TGTGCCAGCAGTTTGGGGCAGTTCGGAGAGACCCAGTACTTC. This translates into CASSLGQFGETQYF.

The chain uses TRBV7-9 and TRBJ2-7; D perhaps matches TRBD2 (6 bases). Germline CDR1 SEHNR, CDR2 FQNEAQ (reference sequence). Trimming pared 5 bases from V and 2 bases from J, leaving 16 bases between. CDR3 size: 15 residues. CDR3 in DNA: TGTGCCAGCAGCCCGGGCCGCGGGAATACCTACGAGCAGTACTTC. The encoded protein is CASSPGRGNTYEQYF. The variable domain in full, completed from reference TRBV7-9 and TRBJ2-7, reads DTGVSQNPRHKITKRGQNVTFRCDPISEHNRLYWYRQTLGQGPEFLTYFQNEAQLEKSRLLSDRFSAERPKGSFSTLEIQRTEQGDSAMYLCASSPGRGNTYEQYFGPGTRLTVT.

The rearrangement uses TRBV18 and TRBJ1-1, with unresolved D. From germline, CDR1 is KGHSH and CDR2 LQKENI. The CDR3 is 14 amino acids. V lost 0 bases and J 1 base, leaving 6 bases between the germline ends. CDR3 protein: CASSPPSGNTEAFF. In nucleotides, the CDR3 is TGTGCCAGCTCACCACCGTCGGGGAACACTGAAGCTTTCTTT.

The chain has TRBV4-2 and TRBJ2-7; 7 bases fit TRBD2. Germline V gives CDR1 LGHNA, CDR2 YNFKEQ. V shed 0 bases and J 4 bases; nucleotides not matched to a gene: 6. CDR3 length: 15 residues. The DNA for the CDR3 is TGTGCCAGCAGCCAAGATCGGGGAGGGTGGTACGAGCAGTACTTC. Translation gives CASSQDRGGWYEQYF.

V is TRBV10-3 and J is TRBJ1-6; D remains unclear. There are 15 residues in the CDR3. Between the trimmed V and J ends, which lost 6 bases and 5 bases, there was a span of 14 bases. Germline V gives CDR1 ENHRY, CDR2 SYGVKD. The CDR3 sequence is CAISGVDRHNSPLHF. Written as DNA, the CDR3 is TGTGCCATCAGCGGGGTAGACCGTCATAATTCACCCCTCCACTTT.

The V call is TRBV30, the J call TRBJ1-2; the D gene is possibly TRBD1 (5 bases). Trimming cost V 2 bases and J 2 bases, with 6 bases left between them. There are 12 residues in the CDR3. The germline CDR1 and CDR2 sequences are GTSNPN and SVGIG (reference sequence). In DNA, the CDR3 is TGTGCCTGGAGTCCAGGGAACTATGGCTACACCTTC. Residues: CAWSPGNYGYTF.

This chain uses TRBV5-1 with TRBJ2-2; D ambiguous. The CDR3 is 14 amino acids. Germline values: CDR1 SGHRS, CDR2 YFSETQ. V lost 4 bases and J 3 bases, leaving 10 bases between the germline ends. The CDR3 sequence: CASSPDTYTGELFF. The CDR3 nucleotides are TGCGCCAGCAGCCCCGACACCTACACCGGGGAGCTGTTTTTT.

This clone was picked up one time. This chain connects TRBV30 to TRBJ1-2; 10 bases map to TRBD1. Germline CDR1 is GTSNPN and CDR2 is SVGIG (reference sequence). The V gene end was trimmed by 3 bases and the J gene end by 5 bases; junction bases not matched to a gene: 12. This CDR3 spans 16 amino acids. The CDR3 loop reads CAWRPGQGLRHYGYTF. The CDR3 coding sequence is TGTGCCTGGAGACCGGGACAGGGGCTTCGTCATTATGGCTACACCTTC.

V usage is TRBV4-2 and J usage is TRBJ2-1, with TRBD2 identical over 8 bases. Germline CDR1 LGHNA, CDR2 YNFKEQ. V lost 0 bases, J lost 0 bases, and 4 bases stayed unmatched. The CDR3 is 17 residues long. CDR3: CASSQEVTSGSYNEQFF. The CDR3, as DNA: TGTGCCAGCAGCCAAGAGGTTACTAGCGGCTCCTACAATGAGCAGTTCTTC.

The gene calls are TRBV10-3 and TRBJ1-1, with D possibly matching TRBD1 (6 bases). V lost 10 bases and J 1 base, leaving 13 bases between the germline ends. The germline V gene has CDR1 ENHRY and CDR2 SYGVKD. The CDR3 sequence is 13 residues long. The CDR3 DNA follows: TGTGCCAATTCGGACAGACCGAACACTGAAGCTTTCTTT. It encodes CANSDRPNTEAFF.

This clone was seen a single time. This chain joins TRBV4-1 and TRBJ2-7, with 8 bases matching TRBD2. This CDR3 has 16 residues. Trimming at V came to 2 bases and at J to 2 bases, leaving 8 bases not matched to a gene. Per the germline V gene, CDR1 is MGHRA and CDR2 is YSYEKL. CDR3: CASSQPTSGTTYEQYF. CDR3 coding DNA: TGCGCCAGCAGCCAACCCACTAGCGGAACCACCTACGAGCAGTACTTC.

The chain employs TRBV28 and TRBJ2-7; 11 bases fit TRBD2. With V trimmed by 4 bases and J by 5 bases, 10 bases remained unmatched. The CDR3 covers 16 residues. CDR1 MDHEN and CDR2 SYDVKM come from the germline V gene. CDR3 bases: TGTGCCAGCAGTTCCCTCGGACTAGCGGGTTTTCACGAGCAGTACTTC. Translated: CASSSLGLAGFHEQYF.

The chain recombines TRBV2 with TRBJ2-3, with 13 bases fitting TRBD2. The germline gives CDR1 SNHLY, CDR2 FYNNEI. Germline trimming cut 0 bases from V and 5 bases from J; bases unmatched to any gene: 8. The CDR3 covers 18 residues. CDR3 DNA sequence: TGTGCCAGCAGTGAAGCGCCTGGACTAGCGGGAGTAGAAGATACGCAGTATTTT. It is translated as CASSEAPGLAGVEDTQYF.

The CDR3: CASRQVEDREAYEQYF. CDR3 bases: TGTGCCAGCAGACAAGTAGAGGACAGGGAGGCCTACGAGCAGTACTTC. The rearrangement uses TRBV7-9 and TRBJ2-7; 8 positions match TRBD1. V lost 6 bases and J lost 2; bases outside the gene matches: 12. Germline V gives CDR1 SEHNR, CDR2 FQNEAQ (reference sequence). This CDR3 spans 16 amino acids.

The chain's CDR3 is CASSDTGGFNEKLFF. Written as DNA, the CDR3 is TGTGCCAGCAGTGATACAGGGGGCTTTAATGAAAAACTGTTTTTT. The V call is TRBV2, the J call TRBJ1-4; 9 nucleotides agree with TRBD1. V dropped 3 bases and J dropped 4; count of bases not matched to a gene: 3. This CDR3 region has 15 residues. CDR1 SNHLY and CDR2 FYNNEI come from the germline V gene.

J is TRBJ1-1 and V is TRBV27, with a weak D call TRBD1 (5 bases). Trimming took off 0 bases at V and 5 bases at J, with 10 bases between the two ends. The CDR3 has 14 residues. The V gene's germline CDR1 is MNHEY and CDR2 SMNVEV (reference sequence). CDR3 DNA: TGTGCCAGCAGTTTATCGGGGGGGAGGACTGAAGCTTTCTTT. Translating gives CASSLSGGRTEAFF.

The chain combines TRBV9 with TRBJ2-3; D is perhaps TRBD2 (6 bases). This CDR3 region has 17 residues. V lost 3 bases and J lost 2, with 19 bases in between. Germline CDR1 SGDLS, CDR2 YYNGEE. CDR3 in amino acids: CASSGPGLSHLTDTQYF. The CDR3 nucleotides read TGTGCCAGCAGCGGGCCGGGACTTTCCCATCTCACAGATACGCAGTATTTT. The full variable domain, rest sourced from reference TRBV9 and TRBJ2-3, is DSGVTQTPKHLITATGQRVTLRCSPRSGDLSVYWYQQSLDQGLQFLIQYYNGEERAKGNILERFSAQQFPDLHSELNLSSLELGDSALYFCASSGPGLSHLTDTQYFGPGTRLTVL.

Here the CDR3 reads CASSLGPRGKRSPLHF. The CDR3 DNA reads TGTGCCAGCAGCTTAGGCCCCAGGGGGAAAAGGTCACCCCTCCACTTT. The gene calls are TRBV11-2 and TRBJ1-6, with 7 bases lining up with TRBD1. The CDR3 totals 16 residues. From germline, CDR1 is SGHAT and CDR2 FQNNGV. The V gene end was trimmed by 1 base and the J gene end by 10 bases; junction bases not matched to a gene: 10.